The present entry profiles one T cell receptor beta chain with its context. The data are from a study of shared clonotypes between healthy human individuals. Sorted subsets were amplified in replicate PCRs using 200 to 250 ng DNA, tens of thousands of T cell genomes. This table comes from immunoSEQ multiplex PCR, and its TCRdb copy is limited to in-frame clones, with some not included. Here the sample spans 1,100,000 or so clones, around 82% being singletons. The ends lost 2 bases at V and 4 bases at J; junction bases unmatched: 4. CDR1 is SGHNT and CDR2 is YYREEE in the germline V gene (reference sequence). The CDR3 totals 16 residues.

The TCR comes from a man younger than 35 in good health. Some clones in this sample may be carry-over from other donors' samples. The chain has TRBV5-4 and TRBJ2-3, with 13 nucleotides matching TRBD2. The sample consisted of memory CD4+ T cells from PBMCs. Noted subset: CD45RA-negative fraction. In nucleotides, the CDR3 is TGTGCCAGCAGCTTAAGGACTAGCGGGAGCCCAGATACGCAGTATTTT. It codes for CASSLRTSGSPDTQYF.